This record covers a single T cell receptor (beta chain). It has no known antigen specificity. The input lacks base qualities; no much larger clone sits a single base away. The sample is drawn from a study of T-cell reconstitution after alpha-beta-depleted transplantation in children (dated by TCRdb to about 2016). General notes on the study: Using TCR repertoire profiling, the study quantitatively followed how T-cell immune reconstitution unfolded in children after TCRalphabeta/CD19-depleted allogeneic hematopoietic cell transplantation. General findings and caveats noted by the study authors: In some patients, the high TCRbeta diversity seen at day 60 was put down to recipient T cells and intrathymic progenitors that had survived conditioning. The frequencies of hyperexpanded clones fell over the following months, and after one year, T-cell counts and TCRbeta diversity were mostly attributed to newly produced T cells. About two months after transplant, the apparently early recovery of alphabetaT-cell counts reportedly depended on just several hundred clones that had expanded rapidly and came from non-depleted graft cells.

Receptors were amplified or captured by PCR. Sequencing used an Illumina HiSeq 2500. Molecular barcoding was employed in the preparation of TCR libraries, with unique molecular identifiers being used to normalize TCRbeta repertoire quantification. TCRdb reanalyzed the raw reads on its own, using fastp at Q25 for trimming and MiXCR for clone calling, and kept in-frame beta chains. Identical CDR3 protein sequences are pooled into one entry, listed with their most common genes and DNA. The sample records 670,000 or so distinct CDR3 sequences, around 13% of which are singletons. 0.79% of the sample comes from the top ten. From its cysteine to its phenylalanine, the CDR3 spans 14 amino acids. Only the CDR3 region is kept as DNA, spanning 42 bases read in frame from base 1. The germline V gene (reference sequence) provides CDR1 SGHNT and CDR2 YYREEE. V is pared back by 1 base and J by 5 bases, with 12 bases lying between the germline termini.

In the paper's terms, the treatment or condition label means: allogeneic hematopoietic cell transplantation with graft depleted of TCRalphabeta T cells and CD19 B cells. The transplant recipients were children given TCRalphabeta/CD19-depleted allogeneic hematopoietic cell grafts. This TCR was sampled from a girl aged 2 to 10 with congenital amegakaryocytic thrombocytopenia, due to receive a stem cell transplant. The source material was PBMCs, sampled before TCRalphabeta/CD19-depleted stem cell transplant. The chain links TRBV5-4 with TRBJ1-2; the D region possibly corresponds to TRBD1 (6 bases align). The CDR3 is CASSLLAGAYGYTF. The nucleotide sequence reads as follows: TGTGCCAGCAGCTTGTTAGCAGGGGCGTATGGCTACACCTTC.